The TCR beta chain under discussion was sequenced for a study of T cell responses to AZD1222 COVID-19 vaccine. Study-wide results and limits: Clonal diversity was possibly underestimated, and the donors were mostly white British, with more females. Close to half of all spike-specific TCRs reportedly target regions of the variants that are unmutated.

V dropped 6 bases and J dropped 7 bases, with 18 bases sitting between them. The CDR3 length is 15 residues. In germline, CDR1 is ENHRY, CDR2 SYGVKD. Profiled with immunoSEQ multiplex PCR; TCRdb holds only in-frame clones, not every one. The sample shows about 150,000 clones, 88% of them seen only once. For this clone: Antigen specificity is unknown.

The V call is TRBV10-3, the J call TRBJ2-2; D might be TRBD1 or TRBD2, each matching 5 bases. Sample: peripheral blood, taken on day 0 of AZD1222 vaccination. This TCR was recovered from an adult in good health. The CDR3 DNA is TGTGCCATCAGCCGCGTGGGGGATGCGAACGGGGAGCTGTTTTTT. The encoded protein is CAISRVGDANGELFF.